This section outlines one T cell receptor beta chain sequence together with its context. Data came from immunoSEQ multiplex PCR; TCRdb stores just in-frame clones and leaves some out. The profile shows over 200,000 clones, around 80% of them singletons. This entry belongs to a study of blood T cell repertoires in COVID-19. CDR3 length: 15 residues. V gave up 0 bases and J gave up 6 bases; unmatched junction bases: 5. CDR1 and CDR2 (germline): SGDLS, YYNGEE. This rearrangement joins TRBV9 to TRBJ1-2; TRBD1 matches at 10 bases. The clonotype comes from a woman aged 40-49 years with acute or convalescent COVID-19. Sequenced input: peripheral blood. The CDR3 here is CASSVGDRGQDGYTF. CDR3 in DNA: TGTGCCAGCAGCGTAGGTGACAGGGGGCAGGATGGCTACACCTTC.